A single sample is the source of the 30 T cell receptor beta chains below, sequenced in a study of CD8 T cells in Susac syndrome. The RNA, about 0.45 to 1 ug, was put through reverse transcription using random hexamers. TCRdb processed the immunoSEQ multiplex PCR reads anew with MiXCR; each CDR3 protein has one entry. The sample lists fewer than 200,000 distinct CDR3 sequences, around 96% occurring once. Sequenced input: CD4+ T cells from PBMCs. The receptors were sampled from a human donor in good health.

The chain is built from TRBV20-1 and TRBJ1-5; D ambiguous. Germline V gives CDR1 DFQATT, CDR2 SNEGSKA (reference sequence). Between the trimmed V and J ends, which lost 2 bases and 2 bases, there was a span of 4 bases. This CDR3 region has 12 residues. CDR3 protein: CSARHRNQPQHF. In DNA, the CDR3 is TGCAGTGCTAGACATCGCAATCAGCCCCAGCATTTT.

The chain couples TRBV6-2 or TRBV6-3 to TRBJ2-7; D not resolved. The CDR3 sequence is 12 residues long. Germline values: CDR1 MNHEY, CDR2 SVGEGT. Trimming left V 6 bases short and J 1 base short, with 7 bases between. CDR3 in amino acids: CASSMVSYEQYF. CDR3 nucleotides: TGTGCCAGCAGCATGGTTTCCTACGAGCAGTACTTC.

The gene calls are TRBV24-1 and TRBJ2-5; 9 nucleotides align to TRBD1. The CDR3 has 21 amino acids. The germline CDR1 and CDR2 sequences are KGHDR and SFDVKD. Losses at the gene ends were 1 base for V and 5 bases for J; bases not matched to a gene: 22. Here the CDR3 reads CATSDFRGTGTTSRDPETQYF. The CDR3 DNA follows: TGTGCCACCAGTGATTTCCGTGGGACAGGGACTACTAGCCGGGACCCGGAGACCCAGTACTTC.

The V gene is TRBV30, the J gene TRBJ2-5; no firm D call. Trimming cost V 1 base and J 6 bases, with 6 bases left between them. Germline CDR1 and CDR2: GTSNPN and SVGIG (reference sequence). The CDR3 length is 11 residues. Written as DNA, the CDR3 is TGTGCCTGGAGTGCGAGGAAGACCCAGTACTTC. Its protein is CAWSARKTQYF. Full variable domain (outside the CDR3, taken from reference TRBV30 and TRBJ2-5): SQTIHQWPATLVQPVGSPLSLECTVEGTSNPNLYWYRQAAGRGLQLLFYSVGIGQISSEVPQNLSASRPQDRQFILSSKKLLLSDSGFYLCAWSARKTQYFGPGTRLLVL.

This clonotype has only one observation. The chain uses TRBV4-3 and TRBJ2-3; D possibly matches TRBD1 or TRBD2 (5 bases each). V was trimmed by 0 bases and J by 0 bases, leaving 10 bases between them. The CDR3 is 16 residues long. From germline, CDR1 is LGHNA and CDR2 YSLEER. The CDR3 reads CASSQEWGSSTDTQYF. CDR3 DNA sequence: TGCGCCAGCAGCCAAGAGTGGGGGTCTAGCACAGATACGCAGTATTTT.

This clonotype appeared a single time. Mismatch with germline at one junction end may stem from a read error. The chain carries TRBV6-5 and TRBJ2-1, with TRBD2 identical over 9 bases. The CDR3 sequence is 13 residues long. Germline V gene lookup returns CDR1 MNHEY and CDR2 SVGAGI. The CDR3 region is CASSYAGGNVQFF. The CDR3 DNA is TGTGCCAGCAGTTACGCGGGGGGGAATGTGCAGTTCTTC.

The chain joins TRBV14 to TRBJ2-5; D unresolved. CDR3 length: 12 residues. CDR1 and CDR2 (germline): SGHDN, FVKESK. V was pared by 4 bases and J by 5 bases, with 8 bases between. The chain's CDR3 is CASSRYRETQYF. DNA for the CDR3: TGTGCCAGCAGCCGATATCGGGAGACCCAGTACTTC. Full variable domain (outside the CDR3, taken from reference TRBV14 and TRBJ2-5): EAGVTQFPSHSVIEKGQTVTLRCDPISGHDNLYWYRRVMGKEIKFLLHFVKESKQDESGMPNNRFLAERTGGTYSTLKVQPAELEDSGVYFCASSRYRETQYFGPGTRLLVL.

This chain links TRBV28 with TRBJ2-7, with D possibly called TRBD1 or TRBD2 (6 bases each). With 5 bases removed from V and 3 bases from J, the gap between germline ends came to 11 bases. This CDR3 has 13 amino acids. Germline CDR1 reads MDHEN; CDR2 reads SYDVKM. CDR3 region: CASSAGGGYEQYF. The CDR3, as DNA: TGTGCCAGCAGTGCCGGGGGCGGCTACGAGCAGTACTTC.

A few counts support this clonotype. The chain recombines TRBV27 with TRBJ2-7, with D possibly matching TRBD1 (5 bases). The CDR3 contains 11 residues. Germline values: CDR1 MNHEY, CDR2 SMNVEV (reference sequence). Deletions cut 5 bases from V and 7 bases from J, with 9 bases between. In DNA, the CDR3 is TGTGCCAGCAGTAATAGGGGAGAGCAGTACTTC. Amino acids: CASSNRGEQYF.

CDR3 in amino acids: CAWNGLAIGHIQYF. In DNA form, the CDR3 reads TGTGCCTGGAATGGACTAGCCATCGGCCACATTCAGTACTTC. The V and J genes are TRBV30 and TRBJ2-4; 8 positions match TRBD2. CDR1 is GTSNPN and CDR2 is SVGIG in the germline V gene (reference sequence). V shed 4 bases, J shed 8 bases, and the junction held 10 bases outside the gene matches. The CDR3 covers 14 residues.

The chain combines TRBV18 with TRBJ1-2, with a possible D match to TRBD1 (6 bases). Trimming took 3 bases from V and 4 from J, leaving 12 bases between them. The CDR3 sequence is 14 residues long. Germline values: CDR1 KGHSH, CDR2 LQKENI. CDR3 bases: TGTGCCAGCTCACCTTCCGGGACACTCTATGGCTACACCTTC. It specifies CASSPSGTLYGYTF. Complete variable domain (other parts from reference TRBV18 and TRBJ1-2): NAGVMQNPRHLVRRRGQEARLRCSPMKGHSHVYWYRQLPEEGLKFMVYLQKENIIDESGMPKERFSAEFPKEGPSILRIQQVVRGDSAAYFCASSPSGTLYGYTFGSGTRLTVV.

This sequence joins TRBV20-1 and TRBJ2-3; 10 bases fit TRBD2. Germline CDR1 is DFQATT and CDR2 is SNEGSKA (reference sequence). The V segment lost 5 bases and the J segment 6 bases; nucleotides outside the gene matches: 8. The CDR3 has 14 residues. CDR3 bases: TGCAGTGCTGATAGCGGGAGGCCACTGGATACGCAGTATTTT. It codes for CSADSGRPLDTQYF.

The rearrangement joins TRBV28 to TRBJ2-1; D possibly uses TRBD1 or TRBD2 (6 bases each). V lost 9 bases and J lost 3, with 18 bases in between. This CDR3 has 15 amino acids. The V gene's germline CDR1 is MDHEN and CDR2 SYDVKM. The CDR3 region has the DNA TGTGCCAGTTTAGGACGGGGGCAGCTCTACAATGAGCAGTTCTTC. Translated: CASLGRGQLYNEQFF.

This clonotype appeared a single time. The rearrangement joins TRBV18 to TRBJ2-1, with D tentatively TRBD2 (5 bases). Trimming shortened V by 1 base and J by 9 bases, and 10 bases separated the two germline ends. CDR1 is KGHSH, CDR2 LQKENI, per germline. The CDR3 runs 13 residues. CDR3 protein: CASSPRWGAEQFF. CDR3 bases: TGTGCCAGCTCACCACGATGGGGAGCTGAGCAGTTCTTC.

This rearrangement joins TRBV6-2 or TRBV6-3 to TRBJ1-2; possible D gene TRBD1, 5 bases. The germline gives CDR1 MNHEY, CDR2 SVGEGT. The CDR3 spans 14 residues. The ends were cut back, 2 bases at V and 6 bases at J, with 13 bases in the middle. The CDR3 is CASSYGHTSHGYTF. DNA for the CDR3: TGTGCCAGCAGTTACGGACATACGTCTCATGGCTACACCTTC.

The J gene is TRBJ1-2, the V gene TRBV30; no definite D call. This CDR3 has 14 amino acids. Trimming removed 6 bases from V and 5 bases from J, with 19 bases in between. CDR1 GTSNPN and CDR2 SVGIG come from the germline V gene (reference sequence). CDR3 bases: TGTGCCTGTACAACCGGACGGACCTTATATGGCTACACCTTC. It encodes CACTTGRTLYGYTF.

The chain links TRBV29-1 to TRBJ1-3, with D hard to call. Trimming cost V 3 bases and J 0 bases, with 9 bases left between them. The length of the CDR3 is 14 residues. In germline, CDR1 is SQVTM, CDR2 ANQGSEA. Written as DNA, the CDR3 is TGCAGCGTTGAGAAAGTCAGCTCTGGAAACACCATATATTTT. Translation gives CSVEKVSSGNTIYF.

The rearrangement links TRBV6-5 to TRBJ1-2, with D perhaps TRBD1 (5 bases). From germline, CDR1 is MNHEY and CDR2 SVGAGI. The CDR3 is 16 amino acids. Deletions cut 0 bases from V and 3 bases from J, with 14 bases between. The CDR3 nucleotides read TGTGCCAGCAGTTACTCGAGAGGGACGACTTACTATGGCTACACCTTC. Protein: CASSYSRGTTYYGYTF.

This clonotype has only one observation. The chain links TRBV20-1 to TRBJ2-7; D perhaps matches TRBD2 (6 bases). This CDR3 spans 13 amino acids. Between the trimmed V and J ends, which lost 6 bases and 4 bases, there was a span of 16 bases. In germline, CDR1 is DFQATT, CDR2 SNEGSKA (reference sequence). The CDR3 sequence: CSASPTSRYEQYF. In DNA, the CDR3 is TGCAGTGCCTCACCTACTAGCAGGTACGAGCAGTACTTC.

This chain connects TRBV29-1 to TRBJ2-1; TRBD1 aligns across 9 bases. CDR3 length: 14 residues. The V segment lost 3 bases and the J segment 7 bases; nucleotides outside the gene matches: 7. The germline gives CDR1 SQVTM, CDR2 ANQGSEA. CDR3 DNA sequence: TGCAGCGTTGAGCGACAGGGGGGTTGGAATGAGCAGTTCTTC. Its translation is CSVERQGGWNEQFF.

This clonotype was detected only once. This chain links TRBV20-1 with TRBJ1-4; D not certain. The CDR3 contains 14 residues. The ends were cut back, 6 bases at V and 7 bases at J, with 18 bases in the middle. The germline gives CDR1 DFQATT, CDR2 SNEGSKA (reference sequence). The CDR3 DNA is TGCAGTGCGGGCCCTGGTGACGATAGTGAAAAACTGTTTTTT. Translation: CSAGPGDDSEKLFF.

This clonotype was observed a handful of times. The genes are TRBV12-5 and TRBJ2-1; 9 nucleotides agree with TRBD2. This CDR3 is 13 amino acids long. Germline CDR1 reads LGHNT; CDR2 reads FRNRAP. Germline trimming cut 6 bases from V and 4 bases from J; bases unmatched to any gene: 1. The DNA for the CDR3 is TGTGCTAGTGGGACTAGCGGTTACAATGAGCAGTTCTTC. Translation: CASGTSGYNEQFF.

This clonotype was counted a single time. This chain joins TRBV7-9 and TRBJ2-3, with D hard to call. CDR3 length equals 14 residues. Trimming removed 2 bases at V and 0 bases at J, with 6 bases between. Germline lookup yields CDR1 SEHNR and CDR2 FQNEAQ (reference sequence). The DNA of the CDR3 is TGTGCCAGCAGCTTAATGCGGAGCACAGATACGCAGTATTTT. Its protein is CASSLMRSTDTQYF.

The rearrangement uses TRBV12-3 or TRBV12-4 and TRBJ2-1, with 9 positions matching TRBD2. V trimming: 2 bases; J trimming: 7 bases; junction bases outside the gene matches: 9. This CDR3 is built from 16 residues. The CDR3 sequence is CASSLQSASGTNEQFF. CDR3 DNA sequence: TGTGCCAGCAGTTTACAATCCGCTAGCGGGACGAATGAGCAGTTCTTC.

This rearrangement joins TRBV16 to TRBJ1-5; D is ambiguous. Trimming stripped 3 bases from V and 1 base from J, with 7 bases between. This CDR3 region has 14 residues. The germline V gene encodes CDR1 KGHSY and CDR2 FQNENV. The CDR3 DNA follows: TGTGCCAGCAGCCAGGACCAGAGCAATCAGCCCCAGCATTTT. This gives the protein CASSQDQSNQPQHF.

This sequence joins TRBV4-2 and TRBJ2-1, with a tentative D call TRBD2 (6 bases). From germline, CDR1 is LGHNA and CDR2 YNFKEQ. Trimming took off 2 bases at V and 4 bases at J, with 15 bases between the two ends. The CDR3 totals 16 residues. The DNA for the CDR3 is TGTGCCAGCAGCCAACTAACTAGCAGACTTTACAATGAGCAGTTCTTC. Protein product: CASSQLTSRLYNEQFF.

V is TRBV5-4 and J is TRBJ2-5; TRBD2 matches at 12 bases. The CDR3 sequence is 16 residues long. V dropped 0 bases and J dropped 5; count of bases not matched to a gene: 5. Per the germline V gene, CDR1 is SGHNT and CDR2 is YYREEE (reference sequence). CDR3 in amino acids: CASSLGLAGGEETQYF. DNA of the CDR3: TGTGCCAGCAGCTTGGGGCTAGCGGGAGGGGAGGAGACCCAGTACTTC.

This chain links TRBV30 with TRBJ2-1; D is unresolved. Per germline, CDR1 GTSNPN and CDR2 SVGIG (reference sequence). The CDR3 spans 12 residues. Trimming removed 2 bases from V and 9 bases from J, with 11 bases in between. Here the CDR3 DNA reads TGTGCCTGGAGTATGGCAGACTTTGAGCAGTTCTTC. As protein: CAWSMADFEQFF.

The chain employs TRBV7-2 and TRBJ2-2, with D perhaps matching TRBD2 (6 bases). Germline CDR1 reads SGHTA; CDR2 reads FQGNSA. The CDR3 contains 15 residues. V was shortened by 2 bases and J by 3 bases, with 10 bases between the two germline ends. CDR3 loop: CASSLSGSYTGELFF. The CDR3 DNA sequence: TGTGCCAGCAGCTTATCCGGGAGCTACACCGGGGAGCTGTTTTTT.

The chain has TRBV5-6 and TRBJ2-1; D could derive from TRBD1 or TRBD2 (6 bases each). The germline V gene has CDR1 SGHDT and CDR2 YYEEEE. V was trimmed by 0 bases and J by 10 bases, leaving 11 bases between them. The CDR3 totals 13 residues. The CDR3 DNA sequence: TGTGCCAGCAGCTTGGCGGGGGCAGGAGAGCAGTTCTTC. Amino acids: CASSLAGAGEQFF.